This T cell receptor (beta chain) derives from a study of CD8 T cells in ankylosing spondylitis. Study observations and caveats: Disease-linked clones reportedly showed significant enrichment in matched ankylosing spondylitis synovial fluid.

The germline gives CDR1 SGHTA, CDR2 FQGNSA. This CDR3 has 15 residues. J gave up 2 bases and V 5 bases, and 3 bases lay outside the gene matches. This clonotype was recorded a few times. No antigen is known for it. MiXCR, run by TCRdb on the 5' RACE reads, gives a single entry per CDR3 protein. The data hold about 260,000 distinct CDR3 sequences, with around 20% observed a single time. The TCR comes from a male donor with ankylosing spondylitis or in good health (not recorded which). The chain employs TRBV7-2 and TRBJ2-3; 11 bases align to TRBD2. The sequenced material came from blood, either unsorted or a sorted T cell fraction (not recorded which). The CDR3 spells CASSTTSGVTDTQYF. As DNA, the CDR3 is TGTGCCAGCAGCACGACTAGCGGGGTCACAGATACGCAGTATTTT.